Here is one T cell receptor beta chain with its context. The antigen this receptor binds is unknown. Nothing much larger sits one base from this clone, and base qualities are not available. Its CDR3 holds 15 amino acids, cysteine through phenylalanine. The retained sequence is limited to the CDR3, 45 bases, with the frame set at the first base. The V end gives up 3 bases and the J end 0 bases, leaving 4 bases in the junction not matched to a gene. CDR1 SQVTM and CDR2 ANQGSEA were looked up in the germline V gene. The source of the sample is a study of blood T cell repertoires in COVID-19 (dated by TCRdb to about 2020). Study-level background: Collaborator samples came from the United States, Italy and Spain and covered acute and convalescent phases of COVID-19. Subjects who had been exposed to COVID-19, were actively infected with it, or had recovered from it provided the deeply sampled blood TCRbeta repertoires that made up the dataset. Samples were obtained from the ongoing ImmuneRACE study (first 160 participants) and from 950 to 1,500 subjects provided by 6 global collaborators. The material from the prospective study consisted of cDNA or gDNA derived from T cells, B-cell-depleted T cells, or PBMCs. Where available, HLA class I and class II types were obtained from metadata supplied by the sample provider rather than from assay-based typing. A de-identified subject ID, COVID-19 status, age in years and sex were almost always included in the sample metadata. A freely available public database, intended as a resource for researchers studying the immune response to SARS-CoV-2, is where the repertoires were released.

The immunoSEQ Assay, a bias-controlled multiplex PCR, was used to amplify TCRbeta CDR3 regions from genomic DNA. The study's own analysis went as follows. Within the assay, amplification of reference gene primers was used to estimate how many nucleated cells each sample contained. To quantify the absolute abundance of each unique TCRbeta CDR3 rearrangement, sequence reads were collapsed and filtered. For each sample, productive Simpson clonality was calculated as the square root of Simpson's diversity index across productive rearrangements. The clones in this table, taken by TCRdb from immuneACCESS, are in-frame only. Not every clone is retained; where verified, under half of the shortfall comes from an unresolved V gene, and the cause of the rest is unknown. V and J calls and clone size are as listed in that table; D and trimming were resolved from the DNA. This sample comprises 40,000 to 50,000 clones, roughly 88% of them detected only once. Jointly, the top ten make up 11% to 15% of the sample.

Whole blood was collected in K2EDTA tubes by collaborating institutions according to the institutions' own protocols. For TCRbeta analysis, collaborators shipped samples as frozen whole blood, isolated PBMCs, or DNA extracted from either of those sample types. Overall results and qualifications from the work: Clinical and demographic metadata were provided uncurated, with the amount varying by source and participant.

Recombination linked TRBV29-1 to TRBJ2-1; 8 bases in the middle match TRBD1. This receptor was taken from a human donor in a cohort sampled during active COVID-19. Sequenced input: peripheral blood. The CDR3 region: CSVDQGAGSYNEQFF. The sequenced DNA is TGCAGCGTTGATCAGGGGGCCGGCTCCTACAATGAGCAGTTCTTC.